This T cell receptor (beta chain) originates from a study of T cells after yellow fever vaccination. On the study more broadly: The authors prepared low-cell-number fractions using SMART-Seq v4 Ultra Low Input. General study points: The secondary response was weaker but peaked faster, day 5 versus 15. Reappearance after the booster was seen for most primary-vaccination clones, at 95% to 98% CD4 and about 90% CD8.

CDR3 length: 16 amino acids. J gave up 6 bases and V 0 bases, and 8 bases lay outside the gene matches. Germline V gene data show CDR1 as MGHRA and CDR2 as YSYEKL. This clonotype came up a few times. The antigen is undetermined. TCRdb fed the 5' RACE reads into MiXCR, producing one record per CDR3 protein. Of almost 600,000 distinct CDR3 sequences listed, roughly 13% are singletons. This sequence originates from a man aged 30 to 45 who received the YFV17D yellow fever vaccine. The rearrangement links TRBV4-1 to TRBJ2-7, with TRBD1 matching over 10 bases. Specimen: PBMCs, collected on the day of the yellow fever booster vaccination. For the CDR3, the DNA is TGCGCCAGCAGCCAAGAACCCGGGACAGGGGACATCGAGCAGTACTTC. Protein: CASSQEPGTGDIEQYF.